There are a few counts of the clone carrying this T cell receptor beta chain. The antigen is not known. With 8 bases removed from V and 3 bases from J, the gap between germline ends came to 11 bases. This CDR3 region has 14 residues. Germline V CDR1 and CDR2: ENHRY, SYGVKD. For Graves' hyperthyroidism to be stable, ophthalmopathy could not progress within 18 months. The source of the sample is a study of T cells in Graves' hyperthyroidism and ophthalmopathy. TCR beta CDR3 regions were amplified from RNA transcripts. Researchers ran a first-round RT-PCR on the TCR CDR3 using the HTBI primer set. One entry per CDR3 protein, called by TCRdb with MiXCR from the multiplex PCR reads. The top ten hold approximately 7.5% of the sample, which has about 400,000 distinct CDR3 sequences, 15% to 18% seen once. Broader study findings: Ophthalmopathy was predicted by the model a median of approximately 6.6 months ahead of onset. A 13 V-J model separated ophthalmopathy from stable hyperthyroidism.

The source material was blood. The TCR comes from a young woman with Graves' hyperthyroidism. The V and J genes are TRBV10-3 and TRBJ1-6, with D possibly TRBD1 on 5 matching bases. This CDR3 is CAISDTNYNSPLHF. The CDR3, as DNA: TGTGCCATCTCGGACACTAACTATAATTCACCCCTCCACTTT.